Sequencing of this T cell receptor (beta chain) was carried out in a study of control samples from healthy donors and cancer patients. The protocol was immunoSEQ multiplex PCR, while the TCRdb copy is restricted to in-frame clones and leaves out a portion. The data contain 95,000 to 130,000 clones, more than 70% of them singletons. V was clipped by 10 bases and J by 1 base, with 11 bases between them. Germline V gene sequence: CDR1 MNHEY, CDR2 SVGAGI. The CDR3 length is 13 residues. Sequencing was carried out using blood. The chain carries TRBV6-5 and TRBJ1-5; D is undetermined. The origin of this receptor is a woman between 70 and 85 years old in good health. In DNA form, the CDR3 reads TGTGCCACAAACACTAAAAGCAATCAGCCCCAGCATTTT. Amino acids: CATNTKSNQPQHF.